The next 16 T cell receptor beta chains were all read from a single sample in a study of blood T cell repertoires in COVID-19 (TCRdb year 2020). Library method: the immunoSEQ multiplex PCR assay. What TCRdb holds here is the immuneACCESS table cut down to in-frame rearrangements. Part of the clones is not present; checked against another copy, under half of the missing clones reflect an unresolved V gene, and the others are unexplained. Recorded for this sample are tens of thousands of clones; more than 70% of them occurred a single time. Clones ranked in the top ten supply about 10% of the sample. Sequencing input: peripheral blood. The receptors shown here come from a human donor in a cohort sampled during active COVID-19. The donor label of this sample is uncertain.

The rearrangement joins TRBV2 to TRBJ2-3; no firm D call. This CDR3 region has 13 residues. With 7 bases removed from V and 0 bases from J, the gap between germline ends came to 8 bases. The germline gives CDR1 SNHLY, CDR2 FYNNEI. This CDR3 is CASMMSSTDTQYF. For the CDR3, the DNA is TGTGCCAGCATGATGAGTAGCACAGATACGCAGTATTTT.

The chain is built from TRBV3-1 (or the pseudogene TRBV3-2) and TRBJ1-5, with no clear D. The CDR3 has 13 residues. Looked up from germline, CDR1 is LGHDT and CDR2 is YNNKEL (reference sequence). V lost 4 bases and J lost 9, with 13 bases in between. The chain's CDR3 is CASSPTAGWPQHF. In DNA, the CDR3 is TGTGCCAGCAGCCCCACGGCCGGGTGGCCCCAGCATTTT.

The CDR3 here is CASSQDGRYQPQHF. The DNA for the CDR3 is TGCGCCAGCAGCCAAGATGGGCGCTATCAGCCCCAGCATTTT. The chain joins TRBV4-1 to TRBJ1-5; D not resolved. CDR3 size: 14 residues. The germline gives CDR1 MGHRA, CDR2 YSYEKL. The V gene lost 0 bases and the J gene lost 5 bases, with 8 bases spanning the gap.

This clone was detected once. The chain links TRBV7-2 to TRBJ2-5, with D perhaps TRBD2 (5 bases). The V and J ends lost 5 bases and 1 base respectively, with 11 bases between them. This CDR3 has 14 residues. In germline, CDR1 is SGHTA, CDR2 FQGNSA. The CDR3 protein is CASSTNGIQETQYF. In nucleotides, the CDR3 is TGTGCCAGCAGCACCAACGGGATCCAAGAGACCCAGTACTTC.

Worth noting for this clone: The junction differs from germline at one of its ends, possibly a read error. This chain links TRBV28 with TRBJ2-1, with TRBD2 as a possible D gene (5 bases). The germline V gene has CDR1 MDHEN and CDR2 SYDVKM. CDR3 length: 14 residues. DNA of the CDR3: TGTGCCAGCAGTTTACAGGAGGTCGAGGGAGAGCCGTTCTTC. Its protein product is CASSLQEVEGEPFF.

The rearrangement links TRBV12-3 or TRBV12-4 to TRBJ1-3; 7 positions agree with TRBD1. This CDR3 comprises 13 residues. V lost 5 bases, J lost 5 bases, and 3 bases stayed unmatched. This chain's CDR3 is CASSPGQRNTIYF. In DNA form, the CDR3 reads TGTGCCAGCAGTCCGGGACAGAGAAACACCATATATTTT.

The V call is TRBV19, the J call TRBJ1-2; D remains ambiguous. V shed 9 bases and J shed 2 bases, with 22 bases lying between them. In germline, CDR1 is LNHDA, CDR2 SQIVND (reference sequence). The CDR3 is made up of 16 amino acids. CDR3 region: CASLVNKLSGNYGYTF. The CDR3, as DNA: TGTGCCAGCCTAGTCAACAAATTATCGGGGAACTATGGCTACACCTTC.

This chain joins TRBV18 and TRBJ2-1; 10 bases fit TRBD2. After removal of 3 bases from V and 7 bases from J, the junction contained 18 bases not matched to a gene. This CDR3 comprises 19 residues. Germline CDR1 and CDR2: KGHSH and LQKENI. The CDR3 coding sequence is TGTGCCAGCTCACCGAGGACAGGTTTGGGGACTAGCGAATATAATGAGCAGTTCTTC. Protein sequence: CASSPRTGLGTSEYNEQFF.

The gene calls are TRBV2 and TRBJ2-5; 7 positions agree with TRBD1. The CDR3 totals 12 residues. Germline V gene sequence: CDR1 SNHLY, CDR2 FYNNEI. Losses at the gene ends were 3 bases for V and 10 bases for J; bases not matched to a gene: 5. The CDR3 DNA reads as TGTGCCAGCAGTGACGACAGGGTTAACCAGTACTTC. Protein sequence: CASSDDRVNQYF.

The chain employs TRBV5-5 and TRBJ1-4, with D hard to call. Germline V gene lookup returns CDR1 SGHKS and CDR2 YYEKEE (reference sequence). This CDR3 is 13 amino acids long. V lost 9 bases to trimming and J lost 3 bases, with 12 bases between them. CDR3 sequence: CATEKEPNEKLFF. The CDR3 region has the DNA TGTGCCACCGAGAAGGAGCCTAATGAAAAACTGTTTTTT. Filled out from reference TRBV5-5 and TRBJ1-4, the complete variable domain reads DAGVTQSPTHLIKTRGQQVTLRCSPISGHKSVSWYQQVLGQGPQFIFQYYEKEERGRGNFPDRFSARQFPNYSSELNVNALLLGDSALYLCATEKEPNEKLFFGSGTQLSVL.

The V and J genes are TRBV5-1 and TRBJ2-1; TRBD2 matches at 10 bases. V gave up 5 bases and J gave up 7 bases; unmatched junction bases: 9. Per germline, CDR1 SGHRS and CDR2 YFSETQ. This CDR3 has 15 amino acids. CDR3 in DNA: TGCGCCAGCAGTTACGGACTAGCGGCGGGGAATGAGCAGTTCTTC. Translating it yields CASSYGLAAGNEQFF.

V is TRBV5-1 and J is TRBJ1-5; 10 nucleotides align to TRBD1. Per the germline V gene, CDR1 is SGHRS and CDR2 is YFSETQ. V shed 4 bases, J shed 8 bases, and the junction held 6 bases outside the gene matches. This CDR3 region has 14 residues. The CDR3 is CASSNGTGEKPQHF. CDR3 bases: TGCGCCAGCAGCAATGGGACAGGGGAGAAGCCCCAGCATTTT.

V and J are TRBV11-3 and TRBJ1-2; 12 bases are shared with TRBD1. This CDR3 is built from 14 residues. V shed 5 bases, J shed 8 bases, and the junction held 6 bases outside the gene matches. From germline, CDR1 is SGHNT and CDR2 YENEEA. The CDR3, as DNA: TGTGCCAGCAGCCAGGGACAGGGGGCGATGGGCTACACCTTC. Translating it yields CASSQGQGAMGYTF.

The V call is TRBV7-2, the J call TRBJ2-6; TRBD1 matches at 8 bases. Germline CDR1 is SGHTA and CDR2 is FQGNSA. The CDR3 totals 17 residues. The V and J ends lost 8 bases and 2 bases, in that order; junction bases with no gene match: 11. The CDR3, as DNA: TGTGCCAGCCCCTCCGACAGGGGTATCCCTGGGGCCAACGTCCTGACTTTC. Protein product: CASPSDRGIPGANVLTF.

The table lists this clone with a few counts. The rearrangement links TRBV19 to TRBJ1-2, with D possibly TRBD1 on 5 matching bases. Germline CDR1 and CDR2: LNHDA and SQIVND (reference sequence). The V end lost 1 base, the J end lost 0 bases, and 12 bases lay between the germline ends. CDR3 length equals 16 residues. DNA of the CDR3: TGTGCCAGTAGTATAGTATCAGGGTATACTAACTATGGCTACACCTTC. Protein: CASSIVSGYTNYGYTF.

The chain joins TRBV13 to TRBJ1-6; TRBD1 is a possible D gene (5 bases). CDR3 length equals 15 residues. The ends were cut back, 5 bases at V and 5 bases at J, with 13 bases in the middle. In germline, CDR1 is PRHDT, CDR2 FYEKMQ (reference sequence). The CDR3 coding sequence is TGTGCCAGCAGCACTGGACAAACCCATAATTCACCCCTCCACTTT. This translates into CASSTGQTHNSPLHF.